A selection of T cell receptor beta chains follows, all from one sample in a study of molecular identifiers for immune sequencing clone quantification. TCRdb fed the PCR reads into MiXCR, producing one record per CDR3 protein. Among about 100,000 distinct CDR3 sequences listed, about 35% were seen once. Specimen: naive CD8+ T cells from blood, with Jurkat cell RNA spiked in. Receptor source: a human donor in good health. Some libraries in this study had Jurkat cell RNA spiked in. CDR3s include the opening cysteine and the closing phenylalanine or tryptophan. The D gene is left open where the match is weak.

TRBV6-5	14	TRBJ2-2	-	CASSYGANTGELVF
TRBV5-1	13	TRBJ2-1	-	CASSGLNDGEQFF
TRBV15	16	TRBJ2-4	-	CATSRDLGVAKNIQYF
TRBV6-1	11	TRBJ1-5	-	CASSENQPQHF
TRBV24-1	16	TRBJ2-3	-	CATSDLLVVPPDTQYF
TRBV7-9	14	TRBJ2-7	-	CASSPAGGFYEQYF
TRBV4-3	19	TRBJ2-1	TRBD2	CASSRGGLAGPSSYNEQFF
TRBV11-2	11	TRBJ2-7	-	CASSFGAEQYF
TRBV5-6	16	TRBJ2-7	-	CASSLRGLGQSYEQYF
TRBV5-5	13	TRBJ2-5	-	CASSLVWVETQYF
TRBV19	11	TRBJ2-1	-	CASCIAGWGFF
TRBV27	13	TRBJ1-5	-	CASSLLSNQPQHF
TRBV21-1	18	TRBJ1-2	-	CASSKQREGHRMDYGYAF
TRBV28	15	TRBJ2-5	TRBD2	CASSLLAGVGETQYF
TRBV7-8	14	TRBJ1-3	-	CASSMTDSGNTIYF
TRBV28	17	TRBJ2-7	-	CASSPLSNSPLTYEQYF
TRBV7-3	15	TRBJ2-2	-	CASSLTQRNTGELFF
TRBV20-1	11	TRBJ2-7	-	CSGGGLYEQYF
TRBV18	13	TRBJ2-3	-	CASSPGPTDTQYF
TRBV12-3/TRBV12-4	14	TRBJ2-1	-	CASSFRGRYNEQFF
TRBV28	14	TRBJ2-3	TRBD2	CASSYTSGRDTQYF
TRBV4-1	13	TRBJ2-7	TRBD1	CASSQGQGFEQYF
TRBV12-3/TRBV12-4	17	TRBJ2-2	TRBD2	CASRVAGLIPNTGELFF
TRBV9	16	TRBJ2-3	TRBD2	CASSPGTNGFVDTQYF
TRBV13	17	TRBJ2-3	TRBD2	CASSIETSGRPTDTQYF
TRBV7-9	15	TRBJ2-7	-	CASSSNPATSPEQYF
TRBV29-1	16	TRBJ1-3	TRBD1	CSVAGTDESSGNTIYF
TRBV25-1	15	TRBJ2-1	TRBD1	CASTLRDSPYNEQFF
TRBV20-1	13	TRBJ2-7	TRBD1	CSARGTDSYEQYF
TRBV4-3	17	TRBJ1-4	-	CASSQDRAGHLREKLFF
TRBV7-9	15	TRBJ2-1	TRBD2	CASSLGLAGAGEQFF
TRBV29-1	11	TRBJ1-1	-	CSVAANTEAFF
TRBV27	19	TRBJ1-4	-	CASSLSRANVGATNEKLFF
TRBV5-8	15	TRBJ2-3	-	CASISLDDGTDTQYF
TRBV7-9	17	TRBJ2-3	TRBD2	CASSLAIRTSDTDTQYF
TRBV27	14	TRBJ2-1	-	CASRNRDWNNEQFF
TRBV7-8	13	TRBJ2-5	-	CASSPWRTETQYF
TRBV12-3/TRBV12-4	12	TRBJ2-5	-	CASSLGILSQYF
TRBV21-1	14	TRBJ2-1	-	CASSQRGSGNEQFF
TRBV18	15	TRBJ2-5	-	CAIGLPRFGEETQYF